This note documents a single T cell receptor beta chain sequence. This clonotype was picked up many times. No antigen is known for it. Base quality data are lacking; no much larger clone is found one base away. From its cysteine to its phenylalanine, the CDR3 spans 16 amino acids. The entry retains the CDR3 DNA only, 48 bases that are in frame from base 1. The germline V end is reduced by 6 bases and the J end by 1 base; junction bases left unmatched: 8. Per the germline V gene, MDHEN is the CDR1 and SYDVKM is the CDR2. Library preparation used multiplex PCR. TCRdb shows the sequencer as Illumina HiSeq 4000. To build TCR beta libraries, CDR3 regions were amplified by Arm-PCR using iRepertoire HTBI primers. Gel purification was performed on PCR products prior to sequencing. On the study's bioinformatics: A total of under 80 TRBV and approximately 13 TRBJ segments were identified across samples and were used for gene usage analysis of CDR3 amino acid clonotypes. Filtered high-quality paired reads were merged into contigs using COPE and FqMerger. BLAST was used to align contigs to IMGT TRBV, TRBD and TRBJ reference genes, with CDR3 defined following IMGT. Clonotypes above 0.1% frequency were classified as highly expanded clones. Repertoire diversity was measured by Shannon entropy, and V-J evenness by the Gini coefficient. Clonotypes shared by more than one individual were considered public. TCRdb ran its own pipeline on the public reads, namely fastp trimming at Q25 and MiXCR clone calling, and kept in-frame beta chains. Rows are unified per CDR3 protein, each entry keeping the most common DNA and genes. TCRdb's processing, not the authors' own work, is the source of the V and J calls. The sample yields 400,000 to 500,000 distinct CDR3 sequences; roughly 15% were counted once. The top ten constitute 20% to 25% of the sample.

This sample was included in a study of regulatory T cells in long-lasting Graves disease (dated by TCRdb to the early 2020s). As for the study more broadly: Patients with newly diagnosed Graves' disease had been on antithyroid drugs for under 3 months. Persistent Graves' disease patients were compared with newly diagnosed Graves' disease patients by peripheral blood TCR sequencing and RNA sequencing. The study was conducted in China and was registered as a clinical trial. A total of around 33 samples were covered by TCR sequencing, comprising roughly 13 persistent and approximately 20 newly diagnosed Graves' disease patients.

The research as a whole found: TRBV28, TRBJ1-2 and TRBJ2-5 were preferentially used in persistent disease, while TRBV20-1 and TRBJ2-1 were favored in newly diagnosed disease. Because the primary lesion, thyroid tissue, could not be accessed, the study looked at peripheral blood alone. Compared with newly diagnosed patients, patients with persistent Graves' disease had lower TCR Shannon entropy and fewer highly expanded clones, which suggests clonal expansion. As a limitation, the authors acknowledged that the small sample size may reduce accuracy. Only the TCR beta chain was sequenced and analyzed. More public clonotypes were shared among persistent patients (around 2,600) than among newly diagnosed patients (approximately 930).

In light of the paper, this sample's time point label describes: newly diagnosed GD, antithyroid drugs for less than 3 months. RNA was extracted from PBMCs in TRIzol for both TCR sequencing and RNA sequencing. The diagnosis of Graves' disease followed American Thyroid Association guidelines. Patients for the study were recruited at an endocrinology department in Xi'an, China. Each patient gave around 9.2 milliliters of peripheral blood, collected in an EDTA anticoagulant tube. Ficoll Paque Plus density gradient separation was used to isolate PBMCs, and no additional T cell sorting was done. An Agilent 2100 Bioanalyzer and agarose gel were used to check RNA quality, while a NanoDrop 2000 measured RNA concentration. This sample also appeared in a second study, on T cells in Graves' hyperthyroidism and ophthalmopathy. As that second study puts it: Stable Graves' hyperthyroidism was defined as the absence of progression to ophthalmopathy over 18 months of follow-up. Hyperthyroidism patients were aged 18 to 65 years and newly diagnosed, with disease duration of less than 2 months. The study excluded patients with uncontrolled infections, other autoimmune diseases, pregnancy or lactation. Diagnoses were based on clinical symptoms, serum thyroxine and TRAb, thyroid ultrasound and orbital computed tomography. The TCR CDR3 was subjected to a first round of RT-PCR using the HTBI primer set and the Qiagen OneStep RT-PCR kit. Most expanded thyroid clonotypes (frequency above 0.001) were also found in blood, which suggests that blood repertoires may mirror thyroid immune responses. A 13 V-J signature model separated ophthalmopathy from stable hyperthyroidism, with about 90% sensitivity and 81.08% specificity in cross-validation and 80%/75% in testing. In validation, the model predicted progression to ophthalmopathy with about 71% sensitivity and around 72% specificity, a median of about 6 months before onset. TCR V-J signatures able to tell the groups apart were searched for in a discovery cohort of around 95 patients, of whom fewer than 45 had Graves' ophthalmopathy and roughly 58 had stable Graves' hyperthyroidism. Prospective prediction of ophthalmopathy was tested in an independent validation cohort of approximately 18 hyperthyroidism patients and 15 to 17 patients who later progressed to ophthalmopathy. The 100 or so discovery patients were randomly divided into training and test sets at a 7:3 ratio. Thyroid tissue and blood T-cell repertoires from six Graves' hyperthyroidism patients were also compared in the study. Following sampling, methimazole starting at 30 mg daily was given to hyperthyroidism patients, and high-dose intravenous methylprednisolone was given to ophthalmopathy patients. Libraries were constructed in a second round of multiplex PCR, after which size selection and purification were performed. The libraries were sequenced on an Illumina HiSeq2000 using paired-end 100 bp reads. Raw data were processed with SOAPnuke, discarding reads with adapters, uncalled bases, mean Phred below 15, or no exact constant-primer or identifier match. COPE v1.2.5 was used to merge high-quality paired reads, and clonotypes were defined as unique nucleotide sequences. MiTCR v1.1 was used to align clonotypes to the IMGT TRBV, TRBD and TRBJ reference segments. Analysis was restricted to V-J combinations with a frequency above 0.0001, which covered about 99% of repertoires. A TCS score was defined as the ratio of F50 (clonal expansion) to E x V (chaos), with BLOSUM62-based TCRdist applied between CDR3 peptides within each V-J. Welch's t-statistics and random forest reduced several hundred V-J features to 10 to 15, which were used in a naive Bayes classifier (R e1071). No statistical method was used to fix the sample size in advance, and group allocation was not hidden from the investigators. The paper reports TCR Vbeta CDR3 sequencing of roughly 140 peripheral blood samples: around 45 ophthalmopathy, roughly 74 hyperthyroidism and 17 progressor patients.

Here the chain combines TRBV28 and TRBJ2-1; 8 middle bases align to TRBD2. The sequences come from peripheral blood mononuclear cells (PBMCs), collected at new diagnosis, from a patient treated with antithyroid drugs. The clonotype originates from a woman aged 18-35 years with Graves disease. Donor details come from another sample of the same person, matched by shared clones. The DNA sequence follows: TGTGCCAGCAGACGCAGAGCGGGAGTTTCCTACAATGAGCAGTTCTTC. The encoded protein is CASRRRAGVSYNEQFF. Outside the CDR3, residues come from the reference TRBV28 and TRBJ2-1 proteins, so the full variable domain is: DVKVTQSSRYLVKRTGEKVFLECVQDMDHENMFWYRQDPGLGLRLIYFSYDVKMKEKGDIPEGYSVSREKKERFSLILESASTNQTSMYLCASRRRAGVSYNEQFFGPGTRLTVL.